The T cell receptor (beta chain) under discussion was sequenced for a study of control samples from healthy donors and cancer patients. Germline-derived CDR1 and CDR2 are SGHVS and FQNEAQ. The CDR3 sequence is 14 residues long. V was pared by 5 bases and J by 8 bases, with 18 bases between. Sequenced by immunoSEQ multiplex PCR; TCRdb stores in-frame clones only, minus some. The sample lists 350,000 to 450,000 clones, 90% occurring once. The clonotype originates from a man aged 40-49 years with head and neck cancer. This chain links TRBV7-8 with TRBJ1-2, with no clear D. The sample was PBMCs. CDR3 DNA sequence: TGTGCCAGCAGCCCTCTAACCGGGCCCTTCGGCTACACCTTC. Translated, it gives CASSPLTGPFGYTF.